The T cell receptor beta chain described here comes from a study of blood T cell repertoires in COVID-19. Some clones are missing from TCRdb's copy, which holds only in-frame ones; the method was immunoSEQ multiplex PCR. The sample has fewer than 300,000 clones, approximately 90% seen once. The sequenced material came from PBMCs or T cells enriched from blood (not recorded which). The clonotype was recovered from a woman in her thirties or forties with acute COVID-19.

The CDR3 protein is CAKATGTANEKLFF. The DNA for the CDR3 is TGTGCCAAAGCGACAGGGACAGCTAATGAAAAACTGTTTTTT. This rearrangement joins TRBV28 to TRBJ1-4; 7 bases align to TRBD1. V gave up 10 bases and J gave up 3 bases; unmatched junction bases: 8. CDR1 MDHEN and CDR2 SYDVKM come from the germline V gene. The CDR3 is made up of 14 amino acids.